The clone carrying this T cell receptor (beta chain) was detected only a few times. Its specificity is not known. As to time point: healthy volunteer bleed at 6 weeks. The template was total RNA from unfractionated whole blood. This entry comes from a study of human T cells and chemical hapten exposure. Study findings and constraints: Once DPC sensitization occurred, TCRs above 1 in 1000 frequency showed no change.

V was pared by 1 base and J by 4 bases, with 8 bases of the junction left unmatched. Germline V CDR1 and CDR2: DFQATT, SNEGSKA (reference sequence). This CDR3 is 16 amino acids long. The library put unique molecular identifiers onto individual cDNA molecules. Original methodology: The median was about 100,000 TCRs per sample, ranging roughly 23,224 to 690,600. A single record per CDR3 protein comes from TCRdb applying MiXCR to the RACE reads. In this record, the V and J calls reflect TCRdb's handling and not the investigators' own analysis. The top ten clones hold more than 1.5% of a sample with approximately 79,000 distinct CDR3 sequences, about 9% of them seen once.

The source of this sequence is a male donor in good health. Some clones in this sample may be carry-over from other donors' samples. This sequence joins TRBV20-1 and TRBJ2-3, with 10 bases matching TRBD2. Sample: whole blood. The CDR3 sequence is CSARGVLLAGSDTQYF. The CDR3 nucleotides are TGCAGTGCTAGAGGGGTATTACTAGCGGGATCAGATACGCAGTATTTT.